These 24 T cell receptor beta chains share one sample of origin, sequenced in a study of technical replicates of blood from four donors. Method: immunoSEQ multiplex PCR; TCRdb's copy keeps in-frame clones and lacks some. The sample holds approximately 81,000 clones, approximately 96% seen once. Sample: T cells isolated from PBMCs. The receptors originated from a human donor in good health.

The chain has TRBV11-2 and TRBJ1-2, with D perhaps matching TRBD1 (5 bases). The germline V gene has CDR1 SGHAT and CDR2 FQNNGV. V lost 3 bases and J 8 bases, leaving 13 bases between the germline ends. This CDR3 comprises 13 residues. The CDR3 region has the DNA TGTGCCAGCAGCTTCGACAGACAAGACGGCTACACCTTC. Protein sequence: CASSFDRQDGYTF. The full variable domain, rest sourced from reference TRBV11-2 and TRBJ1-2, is EAGVAQSPRYKIIEKRQSVAFWCNPISGHATLYWYQQILGQGPKLLIQFQNNGVVDDSQLPKDRFSAERLKGVDSTLKIQPAKLEDSAVYLCASSFDRQDGYTFGSGTRLTVV.

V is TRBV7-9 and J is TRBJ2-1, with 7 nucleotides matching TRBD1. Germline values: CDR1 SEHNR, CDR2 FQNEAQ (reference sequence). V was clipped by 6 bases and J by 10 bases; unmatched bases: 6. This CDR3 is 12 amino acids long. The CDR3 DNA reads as TGTGCCAGCAGTCAACAGGGGAACGAGCAGTTCTTC. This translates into CASSQQGNEQFF.

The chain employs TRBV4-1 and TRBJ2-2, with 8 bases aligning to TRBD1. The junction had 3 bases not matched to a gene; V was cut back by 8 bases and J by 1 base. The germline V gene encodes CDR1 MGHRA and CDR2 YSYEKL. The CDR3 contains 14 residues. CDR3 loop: CASRDRKNTGELFF. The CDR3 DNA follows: TGCGCCAGCCGGGACAGGAAGAACACCGGGGAGCTGTTTTTT.

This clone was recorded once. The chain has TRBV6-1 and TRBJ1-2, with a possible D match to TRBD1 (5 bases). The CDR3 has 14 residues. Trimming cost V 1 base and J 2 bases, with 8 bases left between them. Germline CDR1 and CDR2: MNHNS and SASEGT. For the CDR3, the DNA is TGTGCCAGCAGTGAAGGACAGCCAAACTATGGCTACACCTTC. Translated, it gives CASSEGQPNYGYTF.

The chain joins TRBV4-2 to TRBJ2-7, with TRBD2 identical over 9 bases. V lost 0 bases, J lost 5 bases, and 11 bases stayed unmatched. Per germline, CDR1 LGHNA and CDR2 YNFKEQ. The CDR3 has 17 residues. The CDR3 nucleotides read TGTGCCAGCAGCCAAGAAGGGGTAGCGGGAGAGAGCGACGAGCAGTACTTC. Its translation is CASSQEGVAGESDEQYF.

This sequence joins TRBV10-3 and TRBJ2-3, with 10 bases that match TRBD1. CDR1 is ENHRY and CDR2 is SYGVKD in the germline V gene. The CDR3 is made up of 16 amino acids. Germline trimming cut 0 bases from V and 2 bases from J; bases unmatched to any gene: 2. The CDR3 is CAISESGTGVTDTQYF. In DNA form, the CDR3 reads TGTGCCATCAGTGAGTCCGGGACAGGGGTCACAGATACGCAGTATTTT.

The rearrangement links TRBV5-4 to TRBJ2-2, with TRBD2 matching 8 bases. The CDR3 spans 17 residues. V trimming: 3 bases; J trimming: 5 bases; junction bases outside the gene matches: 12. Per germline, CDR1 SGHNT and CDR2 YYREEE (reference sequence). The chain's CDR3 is CASSSIRSGSKTGELFF. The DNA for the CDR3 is TGTGCCAGCAGCTCGATCAGAAGCGGGAGTAAAACCGGGGAGCTGTTTTTT.

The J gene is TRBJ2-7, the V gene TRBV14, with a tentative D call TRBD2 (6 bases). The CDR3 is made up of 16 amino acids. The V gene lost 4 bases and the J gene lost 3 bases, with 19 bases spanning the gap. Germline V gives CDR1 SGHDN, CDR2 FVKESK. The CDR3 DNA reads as TGTGCCAGCAGCCCTGTGGGGTTAGCGGTATACTACGAGCAGTACTTC. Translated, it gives CASSPVGLAVYYEQYF.

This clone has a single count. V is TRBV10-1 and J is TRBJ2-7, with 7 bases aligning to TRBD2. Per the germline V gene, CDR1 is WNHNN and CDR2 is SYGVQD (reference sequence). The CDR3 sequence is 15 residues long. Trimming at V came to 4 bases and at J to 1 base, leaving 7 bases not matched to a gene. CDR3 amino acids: CASSVGASGSYEQYF. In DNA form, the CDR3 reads TGCGCCAGCAGTGTAGGGGCTAGCGGTTCCTACGAGCAGTACTTC.

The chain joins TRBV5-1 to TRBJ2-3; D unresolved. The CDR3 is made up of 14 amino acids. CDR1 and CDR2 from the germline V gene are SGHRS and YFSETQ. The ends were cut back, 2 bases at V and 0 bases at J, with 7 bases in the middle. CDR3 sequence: CASSFGPSTDTQYF. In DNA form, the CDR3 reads TGCGCCAGCAGCTTCGGTCCTAGCACAGATACGCAGTATTTT.

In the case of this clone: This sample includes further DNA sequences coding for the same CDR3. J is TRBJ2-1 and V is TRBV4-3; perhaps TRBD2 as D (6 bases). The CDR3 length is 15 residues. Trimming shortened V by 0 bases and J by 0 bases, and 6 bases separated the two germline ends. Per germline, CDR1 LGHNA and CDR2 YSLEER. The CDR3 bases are TGCGCCAGCAGCCAAGACGGGAGCTCCTACAATGAGCAGTTCTTC. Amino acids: CASSQDGSSYNEQFF.

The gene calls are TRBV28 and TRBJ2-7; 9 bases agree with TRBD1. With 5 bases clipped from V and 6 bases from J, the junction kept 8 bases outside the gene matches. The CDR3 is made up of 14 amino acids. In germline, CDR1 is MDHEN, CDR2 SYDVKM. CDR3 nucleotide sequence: TGTGCCAGCAGTCGGGGGACAGGGTTGACCGAGCAGTACTTC. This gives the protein CASSRGTGLTEQYF.

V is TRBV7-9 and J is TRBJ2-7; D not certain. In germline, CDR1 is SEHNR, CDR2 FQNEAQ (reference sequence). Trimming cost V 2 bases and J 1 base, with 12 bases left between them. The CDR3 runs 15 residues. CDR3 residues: CASSLSPQVSYEQYF. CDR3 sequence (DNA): TGTGCCAGCAGCTTATCCCCACAAGTTTCCTACGAGCAGTACTTC.

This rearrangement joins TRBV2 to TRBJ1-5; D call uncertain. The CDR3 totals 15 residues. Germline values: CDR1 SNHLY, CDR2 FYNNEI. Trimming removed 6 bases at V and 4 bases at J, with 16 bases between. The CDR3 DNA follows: TGTGCCAGCAGGGATTACCGGGTCCTAAATCAGCCCCAGCATTTT. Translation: CASRDYRVLNQPQHF.

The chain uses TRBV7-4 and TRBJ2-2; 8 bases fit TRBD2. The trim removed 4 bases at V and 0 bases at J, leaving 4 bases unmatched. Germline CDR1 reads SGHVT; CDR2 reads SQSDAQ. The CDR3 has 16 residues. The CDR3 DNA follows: TGTGCCAGCAGCTACAAGGGACTAGCGAACACCGGGGAGCTGTTTTTT. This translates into CASSYKGLANTGELFF.

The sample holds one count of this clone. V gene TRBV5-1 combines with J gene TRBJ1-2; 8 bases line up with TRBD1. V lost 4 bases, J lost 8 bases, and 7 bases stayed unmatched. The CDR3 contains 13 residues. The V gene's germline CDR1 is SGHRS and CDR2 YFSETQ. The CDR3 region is CASSMTGAIGYTF. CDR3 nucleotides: TGCGCCAGCAGCATGACAGGGGCCATAGGCTACACCTTC. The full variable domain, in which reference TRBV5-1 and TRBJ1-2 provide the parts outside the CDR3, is KAGVTQTPRYLIKTRGQQVTLSCSPISGHRSVSWYQQTPGQGLQFLFEYFSETQRNKGNFPGRFSGRQFSNSRSEMNVSTLELGDSALYLCASSMTGAIGYTFGSGTRLTVV.

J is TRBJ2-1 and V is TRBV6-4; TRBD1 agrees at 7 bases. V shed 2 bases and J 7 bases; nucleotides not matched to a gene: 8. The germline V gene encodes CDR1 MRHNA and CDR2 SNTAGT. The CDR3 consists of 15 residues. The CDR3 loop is CASSDDREVGNEQFF. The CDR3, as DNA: TGTGCCAGCAGTGACGACAGGGAAGTTGGAAATGAGCAGTTCTTC.

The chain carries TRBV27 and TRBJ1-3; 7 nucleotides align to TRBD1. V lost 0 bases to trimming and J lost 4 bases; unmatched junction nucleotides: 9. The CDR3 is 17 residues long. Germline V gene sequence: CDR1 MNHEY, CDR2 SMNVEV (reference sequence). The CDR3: CASSLSGQLVRGNTIYF. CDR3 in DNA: TGTGCCAGCAGTTTATCGGGACAGCTTGTGAGAGGAAACACCATATATTTT.

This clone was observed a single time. In nucleotides, the CDR3 is TGTGCCAGCAGTCCCGCCCTGGCGGACACCGGGGAGCTGTTTTTT. It encodes CASSPALADTGELFF. V is TRBV7-2 and J is TRBJ2-2; D remains unclear. This CDR3 comprises 15 residues. Per the germline V gene, CDR1 is SGHTA and CDR2 is FQGNSA. V was pared by 6 bases and J by 3 bases, with 14 bases between.

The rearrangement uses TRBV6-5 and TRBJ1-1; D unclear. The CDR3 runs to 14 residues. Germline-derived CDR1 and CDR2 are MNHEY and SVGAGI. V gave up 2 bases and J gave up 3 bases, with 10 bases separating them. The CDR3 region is CASSYVEGYTEAFF. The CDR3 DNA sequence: TGTGCCAGCAGTTACGTCGAGGGCTACACTGAAGCTTTCTTT.

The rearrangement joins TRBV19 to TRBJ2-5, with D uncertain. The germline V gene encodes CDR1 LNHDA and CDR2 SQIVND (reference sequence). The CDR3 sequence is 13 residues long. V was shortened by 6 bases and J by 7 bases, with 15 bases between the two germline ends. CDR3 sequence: CASSEQVLGTQYF. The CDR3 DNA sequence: TGTGCCAGTAGCGAGCAGGTGCTGGGGACCCAGTACTTC.

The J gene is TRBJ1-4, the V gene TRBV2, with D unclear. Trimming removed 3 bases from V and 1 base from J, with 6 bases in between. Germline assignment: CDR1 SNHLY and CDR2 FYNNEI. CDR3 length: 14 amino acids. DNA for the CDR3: TGTGCCAGCAGTGACCGTTTAACTAATGAAAAACTGTTTTTT. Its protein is CASSDRLTNEKLFF.

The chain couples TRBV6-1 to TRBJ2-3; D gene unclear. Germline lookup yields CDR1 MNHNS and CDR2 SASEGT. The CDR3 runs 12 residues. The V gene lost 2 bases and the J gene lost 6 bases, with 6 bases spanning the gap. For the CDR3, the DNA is TGTGCCAGCAGTGAAATCGGGGATACGCAGTATTTT. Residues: CASSEIGDTQYF.

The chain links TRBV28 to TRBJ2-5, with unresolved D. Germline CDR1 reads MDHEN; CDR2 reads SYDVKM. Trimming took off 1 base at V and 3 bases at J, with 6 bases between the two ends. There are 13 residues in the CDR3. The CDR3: CASSLYLEETQYF. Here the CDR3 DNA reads TGTGCCAGCAGTTTATATCTAGAAGAGACCCAGTACTTC. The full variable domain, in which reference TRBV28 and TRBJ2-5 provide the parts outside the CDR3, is DVKVTQSSRYLVKRTGEKVFLECVQDMDHENMFWYRQDPGLGLRLIYFSYDVKMKEKGDIPEGYSVSREKKERFSLILESASTNQTSMYLCASSLYLEETQYFGPGTRLLVL.